This is a list of T cell receptor beta chains from one sample in a study of human T cells and chemical hapten exposure. TCRdb reprocessed the RACE reads with MiXCR, giving one entry per CDR3 protein. Of more than 150,000 distinct CDR3 sequences listed, roughly 30% are singletons. The source was whole blood, collected in connection with sensitization to the hapten diphenylcyclopropenone (DPC). The receptors originated from a woman in her 30s with alopecia areata. Some clones in this sample may be carry-over from other donors' samples. Both conserved end residues are trimmed from each CDR3.

TRBV11-2,TRBJ1-1,ASSLLEGSEAF
TRBV9,TRBJ1-2,ASSVGPGLDGYGYT
TRBV10-3,TRBJ2-7,AISDPGQTYEQY
TRBV29-1,TRBJ2-3,SAEGGIDTQY
TRBV2,TRBJ1-2,ASNLNRIYGYT
TRBV29-1,TRBJ1-2,SVEGPGYT
TRBV28,TRBJ2-7,ASRGPRLYEQY
TRBV28,TRBJ1-2,ASARNYGYT
TRBV12-3/TRBV12-4,TRBJ1-3,ASSLHRSGNTIY
TRBV6-6,TRBJ1-2,ASSYSKGQSYGYT
TRBV20-1,TRBJ1-6,SARETGRDSPLH
TRBV12-3/TRBV12-4,TRBJ1-5,ASSTRTGLNQPQH
TRBV5-1,TRBJ2-3,ASSSGLASQYTDTQY
TRBV20-1,TRBJ2-5,SARGSLQETQY
TRBV7-2,TRBJ2-3,ASSPTRATSTDTQY
TRBV4-3,TRBJ2-1,ASSQDKYNEQF
TRBV11-3,TRBJ2-1,ASSISGRYNEQF
TRBV6-2/TRBV6-3,TRBJ2-6,ASSYGGAGANVLT
TRBV29-1,TRBJ2-1,SVEDPSGTVGEQF
TRBV6-2/TRBV6-3,TRBJ2-1,ASSPLAAYNEQF
TRBV6-2/TRBV6-3,TRBJ2-7,ASSYRTSYEQY
TRBV29-1,TRBJ1-2,SVESGRGRGYT
TRBV24-1,TRBJ1-5,ATSDPTGDGQPQH